The 3 T cell receptor beta chains below were found in one sample sequenced in a study of CD8+ T cells in alopecia areata. As to treatment: oral pan-JAK inhibitor, 5-10 mg twice daily. Extraction and reverse transcription of RNA yielded cDNA as the sequencing template. Clones were sequenced by immunoSEQ multiplex PCR, and TCRdb holds only the in-frame ones, with some missing. The repertoire has about 160,000 clones, roughly 65% of them found once; the top ten carry 0.7% to 1%. Material: CD4+ T cells sorted from blood, obtained at week 4, from a patient treated with tofacitinib. The source of these receptors is a human donor with alopecia areata.

This clone was detected only a few times. The rearrangement joins TRBV29-1 to TRBJ2-1; 7 nucleotides line up with TRBD1. From germline, CDR1 is SQVTM and CDR2 ANQGSEA. The CDR3 sequence is 13 residues long. V shed 6 bases, J shed 7 bases, and the junction held 9 bases outside the gene matches. The CDR3 bases are TGCAGCGTAACAGGGGTAATTAGGAATGAGCAGTTCTTC. It is translated as CSVTGVIRNEQFF.

This clone was seen a single time. The chain's CDR3 is CASRARGGNTEAFF. The DNA for the CDR3 is TGTGCCAGCAGAGCCAGGGGGGGAAACACTGAAGCTTTCTTT. This chain uses TRBV2 with TRBJ1-1; 7 positions match TRBD1. Germline CDR1 is SNHLY and CDR2 is FYNNEI. The CDR3 length is 14 residues. Trimming removed 6 bases from V and 2 bases from J; junction bases left unmatched: 6.

The rearrangement joins TRBV5-4 to TRBJ1-2; D gene unclear. Germline CDR1 and CDR2: SGHNT and YYREEE (reference sequence). V was cut by 7 bases and J by 4 bases, with 11 bases left in between. The CDR3 totals 12 residues. The CDR3 DNA reads as TGTGCCAGCTCCGCGGATTTCTATGGCTACACCTTC. Its protein product is CASSADFYGYTF.